The rows below give T cell receptor beta chains drawn from one sample of a study of cytomegalovirus exposure and HLA in healthy donors. Sequencing was performed with immunoSEQ multiplex PCR; in TCRdb, only in-frame clones are kept and a portion is missing. The sample has 150,000 to 200,000 clones, around 80% seen once. Sequenced input: PBMCs. Receptor source: a woman in her forties or fifties in good health and CMV-seronegative. Each CDR3 is given with its conserved first and last residue. Clone size is not always given. Where it is, it says once, few, many or a class for expanded clones.

size	length	V	CDR3
.	16	TRBV5-1	CASSLDSRQGGYEQYF
.	15	TRBV19	CASSIWTGGHQPQHF
few	13	TRBV10-3	CAISGVGAYEQYF
.	16	TRBV28	CASSLSGGYSNQPQHF
.	14	TRBV28	CAISQGLNTGELFF
.	13	TRBV7-9	CASRQGSTEELFF
.	15	TRBV7-2	CASSLMSTGSTEAFF
.	15	TRBV5-1	CASSLGDRDNQPQHF
.	13	TRBV9	CASSPGWSYEQYF
.	14	TRBV5-1	CASSTARANYGYTF
.	14	TRBV10-3	CATSGGRGGTEQYF
.	19	TRBV5-1	CASSLDPGTHGTSNSPLHF
.	16	TRBV27	CASSPYAELSSYEQYF
.	14	TRBV19	CASSPDRVNEKLFF
.	14	TRBV9	CASSETATAYEQYF
.	12	TRBV6-5	CASSYRSGPEYF
.	13	TRBV7-2	CASSWRREQTQYF
.	15	TRBV5-1	CASSLGVAGANEQFF
.	16	TRBV19	CASSIGLAGDYNEQFF
.	15	TRBV4-3	CASSLTSGGNNEQFF
once	12	TRBV10-3	CAISSVQETQYF
.	13	TRBV18	CASSRLKADTQYF
.	19	TRBV11-3	CASSLDLSSSSGGCCEQYF
.	15	TRBV18	CASSPPGLASYEQYF
.	15	TRBV10-3	CAITMTRGATDTQYF
.	14	TRBV7-8	CASSSLAEKNIQYF
.	15	TRBV7-9	CASSLARGQGNEQYF
once	17	TRBV19	CASSGNIGQGTTQPQHF
.	14	TRBV9	CASSVGDYSYEQYF
.	15	TRBV5-1	CASSSTSGRTDTQYF
.	16	TRBV7-3	CASSPVRRGENYGYTF
few	13	TRBV28	CASSLGQNYGYTF
.	15	TRBV28	CASSPSGQGNEKLFF
.	15	TRBV9	CASSVATGAQSPLHF
.	17	TRBV7-9	CASSLEGQGALDYGYTF